This is a list of T cell receptor beta chains from one sample in a study of blood T cells in healthy people across ages. MiXCR, run by TCRdb on the 5' RACE reads, gives a single entry per CDR3 protein. The sample includes 1.5 million to 2 million distinct CDR3 sequences, around 48% seen only once; the top ten take roughly 2.1%. The specimen sequenced was blood. The receptors shown here come from a woman in her thirties or forties in good health. CDR3s include the opening cysteine and the closing phenylalanine or tryptophan. Fields, in order: V gene, clone size, D gene, J gene, CDR3 DNA, CDR3 protein. D genes are given only for firm matches. Clone sizes are given selectively: once, few, many, or a class where the clone is expanded.

TRBV20-1	few	.	TRBJ2-5	TGCAGTGCTAGCCTTCAGAAGGGAAACCAAGAGACCCAGTACTTC	CSASLQKGNQETQYF
TRBV20-1	.	.	TRBJ1-6	TGCAGTGCTAAACGATCGGGGGCCCAGAATTCACCCCTCCACTTT	CSAKRSGAQNSPLHF
TRBV5-1	few	.	TRBJ2-7	TGCGCCAGCAGCTTACATTCAGGCGGGGCCGAGCAGTACTTC	CASSLHSGGAEQYF
TRBV29-1	few	.	TRBJ2-7	TGCAGCGTGGAGGGGGGGGGAACCTACGAGCAGTACTTC	CSVEGGGTYEQYF
TRBV6-5	.	.	TRBJ2-4	TGTGCCAGCAGAGGAGGGACCATAGCCAAAAACATTCAGTACTTC	CASRGGTIAKNIQYF
TRBV7-9	.	.	TRBJ1-2	TGTGCCAGCAGCCCGGAAGTCCCAGGGCTGGCTGGCTACACCTTC	CASSPEVPGLAGYTF
TRBV5-1	.	.	TRBJ2-6	TGCGCCAGCAGCCCGAGGGAACCCTATATTGGGGCCAACGTCCTGACTTTC	CASSPREPYIGANVLTF
TRBV5-1	.	.	TRBJ2-1	TGCGCCAGCAGCTTCTCCCACAACTCCTACAATGAGCAGTTCTTC	CASSFSHNSYNEQFF
TRBV4-3	.	.	TRBJ2-3	TGCGCCAGCAGCCAAGATTGGCCCTTGCCAGATACGCAGTATTTT	CASSQDWPLPDTQYF
TRBV27	.	.	TRBJ2-1	TGTGCCAGCAGTTTAAAGACTTACAATGAGCAGTTCTTC	CASSLKTYNEQFF
TRBV10-3	.	.	TRBJ2-3	TGTGCCATCGGAACAAAGTCAGATACGCAGTATTTT	CAIGTKSDTQYF
TRBV5-1	once	.	TRBJ2-3	TGCGCCAGCAGCTTCCAGGATACTAGGGCAGATACGCAGTATTTT	CASSFQDTRADTQYF
TRBV12-3/TRBV12-4	.	TRBD1	TRBJ2-1	TGTGCCAGCAGCTCCACGACAGGGGCACTCTACTCCTACAATGAGCAGTTCTTC	CASSSTTGALYSYNEQFF
TRBV9	.	TRBD2	TRBJ2-3	TGTGCCAGCAGCACCCGGACTAGCGGGGGAGTGGATACGCAGTATTTT	CASSTRTSGGVDTQYF
TRBV4-3	.	TRBD2	TRBJ2-3	TGCGCCAGCAGCCAATATCGTCGGGGGGTTAGCACAGATACGCAGTATTTT	CASSQYRRGVSTDTQYF
TRBV14	.	.	TRBJ2-1	TGTGCCAGCAGCCAAGAGCTGGACGGCTGGCAGTTCTTC	CASSQELDGWQFF
TRBV10-2	.	TRBD2	TRBJ2-1	TGCGCCAGCAGCGTGACTAGCGGGGGACACAGTGAGCAGTTCTTC	CASSVTSGGHSEQFF
TRBV29-1	.	.	TRBJ2-5	TGCAGCGTTCGACAGAGCGGGGAGACCCAGTACTTC	CSVRQSGETQYF
TRBV6-1	.	TRBD2	TRBJ2-3	TGTGCCAGCAGTCGACGACTGGGGACTAGGTCGACAGATACGCAGTATTTT	CASSRRLGTRSTDTQYF
TRBV7-2	.	TRBD2	TRBJ2-1	TGTGCCAGCAGCCAATCCTGGGGGGGTAGAGGGCAGTTCTTC	CASSQSWGGRGQFF
TRBV5-1	.	.	TRBJ2-1	TGCGCCAGCAGCTTGGAACCGGGACATACAAAGAATGAGCAGTTCTTC	CASSLEPGHTKNEQFF
TRBV5-1	.	.	TRBJ2-1	TGCGCCAGCAATGCGGGGCGGAGCAATGAGCAGTTCTTC	CASNAGRSNEQFF
TRBV12-3/TRBV12-4	.	.	TRBJ1-1	TGTGCCAGCAGTTTACCTAGGGGGGCTGGGGGCACTGAAGCTTTCTTT	CASSLPRGAGGTEAFF
TRBV28	once	.	TRBJ1-1	TGTGCCACCGGGGACTTGGGGGGCACTGAAGCTTTCTTT	CATGDLGGTEAFF
TRBV29-1	few	.	TRBJ2-1	TGCAGCGTTGTGCGAGGCGATTCCTACAATGAGCAGTTCTTC	CSVVRGDSYNEQFF
TRBV9	.	.	TRBJ2-3	TGTGCCAGCAGCTTGGGAGCCAGTCACACAGATACGCAGTATTTT	CASSLGASHTDTQYF
TRBV2	.	.	TRBJ1-1	TGTGCCAGTAAGTACGAGGGTAGCATGAACACTGAAGCTTTCTTT	CASKYEGSMNTEAFF
TRBV20-1	few	.	TRBJ2-5	TGCAGTGCTAAAAGTTCATCGGGGACCCAGTACTTC	CSAKSSSGTQYF
TRBV9	.	TRBD1	TRBJ1-2	TGTGCCAGCAGCGATTCGGACAGGGTTAACTATGGCTACACCTTC	CASSDSDRVNYGYTF
TRBV27	.	.	TRBJ2-3	TGTGCCAGCCGACTCTACGTGAGCACAGATACGCAGTATTTT	CASRLYVSTDTQYF
TRBV7-2	once	.	TRBJ1-4	TGTGCCAGCAGCCTTCTCGCGATGCAGGCTCTTAATGAAAAACTGTTTTTT	CASSLLAMQALNEKLFF
TRBV7-2	many	TRBD1	TRBJ2-5	TGTGCCAGCAGCTTAGCGCTGGGACAGGTGCGGACCCAGTACTTC	CASSLALGQVRTQYF
TRBV6-2/TRBV6-3	many	.	TRBJ2-3	TGTGCCAGCCACTCGCTCTTAAAGGCAGATACGCAGTATTTT	CASHSLLKADTQYF
TRBV28	.	.	TRBJ2-5	TGTGCCAGCAGTGTCGGTGGCAGTATCGAGACCCAGTACTTC	CASSVGGSIETQYF
TRBV6-6	.	TRBD2	TRBJ2-5	TGTGCCAGCAGTTACGGACTAGCGGGGAGAGAGACCCAGTACTTC	CASSYGLAGRETQYF
TRBV7-2	few	.	TRBJ2-7	TGTGCCAGCAGCCCCGGTGGCCCCAAGCAGTACTTC	CASSPGGPKQYF
TRBV7-2	few	.	TRBJ2-7	TGTGCCAGCAGCCCTTCTACCGGGACCCACTCCTACGAGCAGTACTTC	CASSPSTGTHSYEQYF
TRBV28	.	.	TRBJ1-2	TGTGCCAGCAGCCAACACCTTTCCGGGACCGCCCACTACACCTTC	CASSQHLSGTAHYTF
TRBV28	.	.	TRBJ2-1	TGTGCCAGCCCCCCATTCGGAGGATCCGCAATCTACAATGAGCAGTTCTTC	CASPPFGGSAIYNEQFF
TRBV6-5	.	.	TRBJ2-3	TGTGCCAGCAGTTTCGAGGGCCCAGATACGCAGTATTTT	CASSFEGPDTQYF
TRBV4-1	.	.	TRBJ2-7	TGCGCCTCCCGAGGGGGTGTCTCCTACGAGCAGTACTTC	CASRGGVSYEQYF
TRBV27	.	TRBD2	TRBJ2-7	TGTGCCAGCAGTAATAGCGGGGGGTTTAGCGAGCAGTACTTC	CASSNSGGFSEQYF
TRBV9	.	TRBD1	TRBJ1-6	TGTGCCAGCAGCCCCCACAGGGGGGATAATTCACCCCTCCACTTT	CASSPHRGDNSPLHF
TRBV12-3/TRBV12-4	few	.	TRBJ2-1	TGTGCCAGCAGCCCCAAGGGTGTCACGTACAATGAGCAGTTCTTC	CASSPKGVTYNEQFF
TRBV20-1	.	.	TRBJ2-7	TGCAGTGCTAGAGATAGGGTCTTCTCCTACGAGCAGTACTTC	CSARDRVFSYEQYF
TRBV6-2/TRBV6-3	.	.	TRBJ1-5	TGTGCCAGCAGAGAGTACAGCCCCCGGGGGATCAATCAGCCCCAGCATTTT	CASREYSPRGINQPQHF
TRBV20-1	few	.	TRBJ2-5	TGCAGTGCTAGAGGGGATCAGGGCCGAGAGACCCAGTACTTC	CSARGDQGRETQYF
TRBV4-2	.	TRBD2	TRBJ2-7	TGTGCCAGCAGCCAAGATTCAGCGGGGGTAGGCAATGAGCAGTACTTC	CASSQDSAGVGNEQYF
TRBV7-8	once	.	TRBJ1-5	TGTGCCAGCAGCCACCAGGGAGGGTGGTGGAATCAGCCCCAGCATTTT	CASSHQGGWWNQPQHF
TRBV2	few	.	TRBJ2-3	TGTGCCAGCAGCCAACAGGGAGTCCCTCCAGATACGCAGTATTTT	CASSQQGVPPDTQYF
TRBV29-1	.	TRBD1	TRBJ1-4	TGCAGCGTTGCCCGGGACAGTGAAAAACTGTTTTTT	CSVARDSEKLFF
TRBV7-9	.	.	TRBJ2-1	TGTGCCAGCAGCTCCAGCGGAGGGGGGAGCTCCTACAATGAGCAGTTCTTC	CASSSSGGGSSYNEQFF